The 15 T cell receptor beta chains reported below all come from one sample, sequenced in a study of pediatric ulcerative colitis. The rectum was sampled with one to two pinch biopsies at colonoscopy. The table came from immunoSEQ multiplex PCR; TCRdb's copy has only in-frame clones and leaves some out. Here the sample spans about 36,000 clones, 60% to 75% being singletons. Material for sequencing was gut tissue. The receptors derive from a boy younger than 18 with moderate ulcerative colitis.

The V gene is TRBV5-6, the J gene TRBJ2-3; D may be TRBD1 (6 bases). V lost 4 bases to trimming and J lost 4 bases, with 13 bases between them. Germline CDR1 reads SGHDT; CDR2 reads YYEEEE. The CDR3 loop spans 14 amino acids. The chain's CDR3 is CASSTITGSDTQYF. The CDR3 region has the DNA TGTGCCAGCAGCACCATCACAGGGTCAGATACGCAGTATTTT.

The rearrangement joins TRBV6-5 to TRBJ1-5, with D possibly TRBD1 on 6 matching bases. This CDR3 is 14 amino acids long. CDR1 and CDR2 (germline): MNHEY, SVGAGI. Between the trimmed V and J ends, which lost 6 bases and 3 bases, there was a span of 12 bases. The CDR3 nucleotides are TGTGCCAGCAGCAAGACAGGCCCCAATCAGCCCCAGCATTTT. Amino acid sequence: CASSKTGPNQPQHF.

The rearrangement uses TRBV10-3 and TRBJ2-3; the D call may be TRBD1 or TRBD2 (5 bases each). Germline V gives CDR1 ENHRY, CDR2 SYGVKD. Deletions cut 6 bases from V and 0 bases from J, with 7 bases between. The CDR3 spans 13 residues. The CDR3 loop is CAISWDSTDTQYF. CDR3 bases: TGTGCCATCAGCTGGGACAGCACAGATACGCAGTATTTT.

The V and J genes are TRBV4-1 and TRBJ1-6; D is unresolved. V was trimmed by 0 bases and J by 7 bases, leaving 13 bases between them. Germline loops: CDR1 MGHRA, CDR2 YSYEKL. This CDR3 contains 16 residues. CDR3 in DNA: TGCGCCAGCAGCCAAGATGGGCCTCGCTTCAATTCACCCCTCCACTTT. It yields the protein CASSQDGPRFNSPLHF.

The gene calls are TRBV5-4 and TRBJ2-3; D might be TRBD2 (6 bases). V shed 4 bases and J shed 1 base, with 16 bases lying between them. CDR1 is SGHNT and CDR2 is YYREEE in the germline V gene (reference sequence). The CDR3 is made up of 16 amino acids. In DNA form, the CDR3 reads TGTGCCAGCAGCCTCGGGGCTAGCGCTGGCACAGATACGCAGTATTTT. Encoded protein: CASSLGASAGTDTQYF. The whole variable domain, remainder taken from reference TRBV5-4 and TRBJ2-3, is ETGVTQSPTHLIKTRGQQVTLRCSSQSGHNTVSWYQQALGQGPQFIFQYYREEENGRGNFPPRFSGLQFPNYSSELNVNALELDDSALYLCASSLGASAGTDTQYFGPGTRLTVL.

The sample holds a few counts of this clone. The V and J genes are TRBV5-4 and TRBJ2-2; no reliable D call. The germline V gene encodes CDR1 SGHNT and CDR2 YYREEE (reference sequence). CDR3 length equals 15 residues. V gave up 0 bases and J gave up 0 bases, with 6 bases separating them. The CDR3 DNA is TGTGCCAGCAGCTTGGGGCACGCGAACACCGGGGAGCTGTTTTTT. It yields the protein CASSLGHANTGELFF.

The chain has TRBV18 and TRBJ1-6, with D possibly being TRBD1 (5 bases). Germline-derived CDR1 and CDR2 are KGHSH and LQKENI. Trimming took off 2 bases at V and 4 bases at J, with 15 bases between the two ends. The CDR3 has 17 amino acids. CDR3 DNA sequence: TGTGCCAGCTCACCAATTGGGACTCCGGATTATAATTCACCCCTCCACTTT. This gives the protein CASSPIGTPDYNSPLHF.

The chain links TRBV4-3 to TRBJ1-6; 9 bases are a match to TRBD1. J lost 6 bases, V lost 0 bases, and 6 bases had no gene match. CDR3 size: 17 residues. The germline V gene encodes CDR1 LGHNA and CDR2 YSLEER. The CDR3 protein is CASSQDNRGLINSPLHF. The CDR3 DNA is TGCGCCAGCAGCCAAGATAACAGGGGGCTCATTAATTCACCCCTCCACTTT.

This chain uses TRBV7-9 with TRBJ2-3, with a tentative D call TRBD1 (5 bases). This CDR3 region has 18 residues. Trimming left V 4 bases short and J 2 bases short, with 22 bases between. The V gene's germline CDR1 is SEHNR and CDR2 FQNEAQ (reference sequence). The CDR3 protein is CASSSYGAAERDTDTQYF. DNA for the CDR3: TGTGCCAGCAGCTCATATGGGGCGGCGGAGCGAGACACAGATACGCAGTATTTT.

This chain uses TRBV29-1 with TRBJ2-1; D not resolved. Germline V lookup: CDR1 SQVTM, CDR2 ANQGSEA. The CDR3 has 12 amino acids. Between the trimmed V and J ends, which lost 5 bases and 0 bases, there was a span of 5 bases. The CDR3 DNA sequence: TGCAGCGTTCGACGCTCCTACAATGAGCAGTTCTTC. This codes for CSVRRSYNEQFF.

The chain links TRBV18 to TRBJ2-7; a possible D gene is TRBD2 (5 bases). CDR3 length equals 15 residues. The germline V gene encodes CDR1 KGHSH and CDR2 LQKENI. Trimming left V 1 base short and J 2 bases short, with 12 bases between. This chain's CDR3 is CASSPRVGSPYEQYF. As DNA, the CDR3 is TGTGCCAGCTCACCACGGGTAGGGAGCCCCTACGAGCAGTACTTC.

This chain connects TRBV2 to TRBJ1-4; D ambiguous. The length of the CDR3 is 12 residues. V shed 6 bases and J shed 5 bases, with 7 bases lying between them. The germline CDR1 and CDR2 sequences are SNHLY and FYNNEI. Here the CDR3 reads CASSPMNEKLFF. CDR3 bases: TGTGCCAGCAGCCCTATGAATGAAAAACTGTTTTTT. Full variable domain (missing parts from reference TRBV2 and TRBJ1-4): EPEVTQTPSHQVTQMGQEVILRCVPISNHLYFYWYRQILGQKVEFLVSFYNNEISEKSEIFDDQFSVERPDGSNFTLKIRSTKLEDSAMYFCASSPMNEKLFFGSGTQLSVL.

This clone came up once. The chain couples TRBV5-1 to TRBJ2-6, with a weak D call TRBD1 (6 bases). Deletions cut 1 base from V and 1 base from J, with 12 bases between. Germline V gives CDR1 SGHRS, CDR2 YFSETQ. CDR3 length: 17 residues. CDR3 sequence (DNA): TGCGCCAGCAGCTTGACAGGGAAATGGTCTGGGGCCAACGTCCTGACTTTC. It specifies CASSLTGKWSGANVLTF.

The CDR3 nucleotides read TGTGCCAGCAGCCAAGTTTTGGGGAACACTGAAGCTTTCTTT. Translating gives CASSQVLGNTEAFF. V and J are TRBV14 and TRBJ1-1, with D hard to call. Germline CDR1 reads SGHDN; CDR2 reads FVKESK. V was clipped by 1 base and J by 1 base, with 7 bases between them. This CDR3 contains 14 residues.

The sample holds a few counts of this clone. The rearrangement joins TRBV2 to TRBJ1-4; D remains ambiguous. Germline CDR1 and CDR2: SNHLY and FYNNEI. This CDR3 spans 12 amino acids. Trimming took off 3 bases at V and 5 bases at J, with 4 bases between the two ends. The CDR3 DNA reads TGTGCCAGCAGTGACAGAAATGAAAAACTGTTTTTT. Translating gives CASSDRNEKLFF.